Following are 26 T cell receptor beta chains from one sample sequenced in a study of Ad26.COV2.S vaccination and SARS-CoV-2 variants. Treatment of the sample: roughly 18 received Ad26.COV2.S at low or high dose, single or two shots; about 5 received placebo; per-sample allocation not given. The study sampled participants on day 63 after the first vaccine or placebo injection. Produced via immunoSEQ multiplex PCR; TCRdb's table is partial and in-frame only. The top ten hold around 4.5% of the sample, which has roughly 400,000 clones, about 92% seen once. The sample was peripheral blood, taken in a trial of Ad26.COV2.S vaccine versus placebo. The origin of the receptors is a person aged 18-65 years who received the Ad26.COV2.S COVID-19 vaccine or a placebo.

V usage is TRBV6-2 or TRBV6-3 and J usage is TRBJ2-7; TRBD2 is a possible D gene (5 bases). Germline loops: CDR1 MNHEY, CDR2 SVGEGT. The V end was cut by 5 bases, the J end by 0 bases, with 11 bases between. The CDR3 sequence is 14 residues long. The DNA of the CDR3 is TGTGCCAGCAGTACGTGGGAGCGCTCCTACGAGCAGTACTTC. As protein: CASSTWERSYEQYF.

Comment on this clone: Different DNA sequences within this sample yield the same CDR3. The chain employs TRBV7-9 and TRBJ2-7, with D hard to call. V shed 4 bases and J shed 3 bases, with 7 bases lying between them. CDR1 and CDR2 (germline): SEHNR, FQNEAQ (reference sequence). This CDR3 has 12 amino acids. In DNA, the CDR3 is TGTGCCAGCAGCTCGGGCCTCTACGAGCAGTACTTC. Translating it yields CASSSGLYEQYF.

The chain links TRBV7-3 to TRBJ2-2; D might be TRBD1 (5 bases). V lost 2 bases, J lost 0 bases, and 10 bases lay in between. The CDR3 contains 16 residues. Germline V gene data show CDR1 as SGHTA and CDR2 as FQGTGA. This chain's CDR3 is CASSLFRGPNTGELFF. CDR3 in DNA: TGTGCCAGCAGCTTATTTAGGGGTCCGAACACCGGGGAGCTGTTTTTT.

The CDR3 reads CASSPRQGTGELFF. The CDR3 region has the DNA TGTGCCAGCAGCCCCAGACAGGGTACCGGGGAGCTGTTTTTT. This chain joins TRBV9 and TRBJ2-2; 7 nucleotides agree with TRBD1. The trim removed 4 bases at V and 5 bases at J, leaving 5 bases unmatched. The CDR3 has 14 amino acids. Germline V gene data show CDR1 as SGDLS and CDR2 as YYNGEE.

The rearrangement uses TRBV19 and TRBJ1-1; no definite D call. The CDR3 is made up of 16 amino acids. V dropped 3 bases and J dropped 2 bases, with 16 bases sitting between them. Germline assignment: CDR1 LNHDA and CDR2 SQIVND (reference sequence). CDR3 loop: CASSIGLIGSNTEAFF. In DNA, the CDR3 is TGTGCCAGTAGTATTGGCCTTATTGGATCTAACACTGAAGCTTTCTTT.

The chain employs TRBV7-6 and TRBJ2-5; the D is unclear. Germline values: CDR1 SGHVS, CDR2 FNYEAQ. This CDR3 contains 15 residues. The V end was cut by 5 bases, the J end by 2 bases, with 15 bases between. The CDR3 protein is CASSPPTGQQETQYF. CDR3 sequence (DNA): TGTGCCAGCAGCCCTCCCACGGGTCAACAAGAGACCCAGTACTTC.

The chain links TRBV10-3 to TRBJ1-5; 11 nucleotides agree with TRBD1. The CDR3 is 14 residues long. V shed 10 bases, J shed 4 bases, and the junction held 6 bases outside the gene matches. Germline CDR1 is ENHRY and CDR2 is SYGVKD. CDR3 protein: CATRTGGGNQPQHF. In nucleotides, the CDR3 is TGTGCCACCAGGACAGGGGGCGGAAATCAGCCCCAGCATTTT.

This clone was detected only once. The rearrangement joins TRBV10-3 to TRBJ1-1, with D possibly TRBD1 on 6 matching bases. The CDR3 has 13 residues. Germline V gene lookup returns CDR1 ENHRY and CDR2 SYGVKD. Trimming cost V 6 bases and J 3 bases, with 11 bases left between them. CDR3 DNA sequence: TGTGCCATCAGCGCTAGACAGGACACTGAAGCTTTCTTT. The encoded protein is CAISARQDTEAFF.

The rearrangement links TRBV9 to TRBJ2-2; TRBD2 is a possible D gene (6 bases). Germline-derived CDR1 and CDR2 are SGDLS and YYNGEE. The germline V and J ends were trimmed by 3 bases and 4 bases, with 10 bases remaining between them. The CDR3 sequence is 14 residues long. This chain's CDR3 is CASSGLVGTGELFF. The CDR3 bases are TGTGCCAGCAGCGGACTAGTGGGCACCGGGGAGCTGTTTTTT. The full variable domain, in which reference TRBV9 and TRBJ2-2 provide the parts outside the CDR3, is DSGVTQTPKHLITATGQRVTLRCSPRSGDLSVYWYQQSLDQGLQFLIQYYNGEERAKGNILERFSAQQFPDLHSELNLSSLELGDSALYFCASSGLVGTGELFFGEGSRLTVL.

The chain uses TRBV29-1 and TRBJ2-2, with a possible D match to TRBD2 (6 bases). V was clipped by 8 bases and J by 6 bases, with 22 bases between them. The CDR3 runs to 15 residues. In germline, CDR1 is SQVTM, CDR2 ANQGSEA. Here the CDR3 DNA reads TGCAGCTCCAAAGGGAGCGGGTTAGGGGCCGGGGAGCTGTTTTTT. Its protein product is CSSKGSGLGAGELFF.

The V and J genes are TRBV19 and TRBJ2-3; D unclear. The CDR3 spans 16 residues. Germline V lookup: CDR1 LNHDA, CDR2 SQIVND (reference sequence). The V end lost 1 base, the J end lost 4 bases, and 15 bases lay between the germline ends. The CDR3 region is CASSIAGPEGADTQYF. CDR3 DNA sequence: TGTGCCAGTAGTATAGCTGGGCCAGAAGGCGCAGATACGCAGTATTTT.

This chain uses TRBV6-2 or TRBV6-3 with TRBJ1-2; the match to TRBD1 covers 10 bases. Per germline, CDR1 MNHEY and CDR2 SVGEGT. The CDR3 totals 18 residues. V lost 0 bases to trimming and J lost 2 bases; unmatched junction nucleotides: 9. The CDR3, as DNA: TGTGCCAGCAGTTACTCGAGGCAAACGGGACAGGGGAACTATGGCTACACCTTC. Its protein product is CASSYSRQTGQGNYGYTF.

CDR3 bases: TGTGCCAGCAGCTTACTAGCGGGCCTCACAGATACGCAGTATTTT. It specifies CASSLLAGLTDTQYF. The V call is TRBV5-4, the J call TRBJ2-3; 9 bases match TRBD2. V was pared by 2 bases and J by 2 bases, with 3 bases of the junction left unmatched. Germline V gene sequence: CDR1 SGHNT, CDR2 YYREEE (reference sequence). The CDR3 extends over 15 amino acids.

The sample holds a few counts of this clone. This CDR3 is CASSLRTSHEQYF. CDR3 bases: TGTGCCAGCAGTCTAAGGACTAGCCACGAGCAGTACTTC. The chain employs TRBV27 and TRBJ2-7; 8 positions match TRBD2. The junction had 5 bases not matched to a gene; V was cut back by 5 bases and J by 5 bases. The CDR3 covers 13 residues. The germline gives CDR1 MNHEY, CDR2 SMNVEV (reference sequence).

The chain links TRBV5-5 to TRBJ1-1; 7 positions match TRBD1. The germline V gene has CDR1 SGHKS and CDR2 YYEKEE (reference sequence). J lost 1 base, V lost 4 bases, and 7 bases had no gene match. This CDR3 is 15 amino acids long. This CDR3 reads CASSLHRGPNTEAFF. DNA of the CDR3: TGTGCCAGCAGCCTTCACAGGGGACCGAACACTGAAGCTTTCTTT.

This clone was found once. The chain recombines TRBV18 with TRBJ2-7, with a possible D match to TRBD2 (5 bases). Trimming shortened V by 2 bases and J by 7 bases, and 15 bases separated the two germline ends. In germline, CDR1 is KGHSH, CDR2 LQKENI. The CDR3 has 14 amino acids. The CDR3 here is CASSPGGPTREQYF. The CDR3 region has the DNA TGTGCCAGCTCACCAGGAGGCCCCACTCGAGAGCAGTACTTC.

V gene TRBV28 combines with J gene TRBJ1-2, with 7 bases lining up with TRBD1. Trimming cost V 6 bases and J 5 bases; bases outside gene matches: 18. Germline loops: CDR1 MDHEN, CDR2 SYDVKM. This CDR3 region has 17 residues. The CDR3 region is CASSYPRGEGGGYGYTF. The CDR3 DNA reads TGTGCCAGCAGCTACCCCAGGGGGGAAGGGGGCGGATATGGCTACACCTTC.

This rearrangement joins TRBV3-1 (or the pseudogene TRBV3-2) to TRBJ2-1; 8 bases are shared with TRBD2. Trimming removed 1 base from V and 10 bases from J; junction bases left unmatched: 6. The CDR3 spans 14 residues. Germline V gene lookup returns CDR1 LGHDT and CDR2 YNNKEL (reference sequence). CDR3: CASSQVFAGGEQFF. As DNA, the CDR3 is TGTGCCAGCAGCCAAGTGTTTGCGGGAGGAGAGCAGTTCTTC.

V gene TRBV7-2 combines with J gene TRBJ1-1; possible D gene TRBD1, 5 bases. The CDR3 consists of 14 residues. Germline values: CDR1 SGHTA, CDR2 FQGNSA. The V end was cut by 5 bases, the J end by 1 base, with 11 bases between. CDR3 sequence: CASSPVGGNTEAFF. CDR3 DNA: TGTGCCAGCAGCCCGGTTGGGGGGAACACTGAAGCTTTCTTT.

The genes are TRBV20-1 and TRBJ2-1, with D tentatively TRBD2 (6 bases). Germline loops: CDR1 DFQATT, CDR2 SNEGSKA (reference sequence). This CDR3 spans 17 amino acids. The V end lost 3 bases, the J end lost 6 bases, and 24 bases lay between the germline ends. CDR3 bases: TGCAGTGCTAGTCTCACGGGATTCAGGCGGGACTTCAATGAGCAGTTCTTC. Amino acid sequence: CSASLTGFRRDFNEQFF.

This chain links TRBV19 with TRBJ2-2; TRBD2 might be the D (6 bases). The V end was cut by 7 bases, the J end by 2 bases, with 17 bases between. Per germline, CDR1 LNHDA and CDR2 SQIVND (reference sequence). This CDR3 spans 16 amino acids. The CDR3 protein is CASTPRGRGNTGELFF. The CDR3 nucleotides are TGTGCCAGTACCCCCCGGGGGAGAGGAAACACCGGGGAGCTGTTTTTT.

The V call is TRBV28, the J call TRBJ2-7; TRBD1 is a possible D gene (6 bases). The CDR3 has 14 residues. The V end lost 5 bases, the J end lost 3 bases, and 14 bases lay between the germline ends. Germline values: CDR1 MDHEN, CDR2 SYDVKM. CDR3 in DNA: TGTGCCAGCAGTCCCGGTGGGGGCCTCTACGAGCAGTACTTC. Its protein is CASSPGGGLYEQYF.

The V gene is TRBV7-9, the J gene TRBJ1-4; 8 nucleotides agree with TRBD1. CDR3 length: 15 amino acids. Germline assignment: CDR1 SEHNR and CDR2 FQNEAQ (reference sequence). After removal of 5 bases from V and 4 bases from J, the junction contained 6 bases not matched to a gene. The DNA of the CDR3 is TGTGCCAGCAGCCGACCGGGACAGGATAATGAAAAACTGTTTTTT. Encoded protein: CASSRPGQDNEKLFF.

V gene TRBV15 combines with J gene TRBJ2-1; 8 bases are shared with TRBD2. The CDR3 spans 16 residues. Unmatched junction bases numbered 5, after V lost 0 bases and J lost 4 bases. CDR1 and CDR2 from the germline V gene are LNHNV and YYDKDF (reference sequence). CDR3 coding DNA: TGTGCCACCAGCAGAGATCCAGCGGGGGCTTACAATGAGCAGTTCTTC. Protein product: CATSRDPAGAYNEQFF.

The gene calls are TRBV7-2 and TRBJ2-1; D gene uncertain. The V gene's germline CDR1 is SGHTA and CDR2 FQGNSA. The CDR3 loop spans 16 amino acids. Trimming took 5 bases from V and 5 from J, leaving 19 bases between them. CDR3 nucleotides: TGTGCCAGCAGCCCATCCTTGATGGGTTTCGACAATGAGCAGTTCTTC. It is translated as CASSPSLMGFDNEQFF.

The chain joins TRBV6-5 to TRBJ2-1, with TRBD1 matching 7 bases. J lost 7 bases, V lost 7 bases, and 10 bases had no gene match. CDR1 and CDR2 from the germline V gene are MNHEY and SVGAGI. The CDR3 covers 14 residues. The CDR3 nucleotides are TGTGCCAGCAAACTCGACAGGGCGCATAATGAGCAGTTCTTC. Its protein is CASKLDRAHNEQFF.